The text below deals with one T cell receptor beta chain. The specificity of this receptor is unknown. One junction end does not reproduce the germline sequence, and a read error may be involved. The record originates from a study of somatic mutations in cytotoxic T cells in rheumatoid arthritis (dated by TCRdb to 2016 to 2017). In terms of the full investigation: Patient peripheral blood (about 30 ml EDTA) was drawn right after diagnosis and before any treatment started. A total of around 62 rheumatoid arthritis patients and about 21 healthy controls underwent TCRB deep sequencing. Whether expanded CD8+ T-cell clones in untreated, newly diagnosed rheumatoid arthritis carry somatic mutations was the study question, and clonality was characterized with TCRB deep sequencing. Some T-cell populations stained with V beta antibodies were sorted by flow on a FACSAria II or Sony SH800 to nearly 100% purity, with sorted V beta1+ cells additionally subjected to TCRB sequencing. Patient and control groups had essentially identical median ages.

From the germline V gene, CDR1 is SNHLY and CDR2 is FYNNEI. The CDR3 covers 15 residues, taking in both the cysteine and the phenylalanine. The CDR3 DNA has 45 bases and is translated from base 1. Sequencing of TCRB CDR3 was done on genomic DNA with the immunoSEQ assay. In the source study's methods: Published virus-specific TCRB sequences were compared with patient CD8+ clones larger than 1%, and only a few matches were found. Analyses were restricted to productive TCRB rearrangements. A clone was defined by a unique TCRB CDR3 sequence, and clonality was computed as a productive clonality index based on Shannon entropy. The template counts of each clone relative to the total templates per sample were used to calculate repertoire overlap between two samples. A correlation with a Spearman r of over 0.55 was found between V-gene usage by flow cytometry and V-gene usage by TCRB sequencing. TCRdb limited this immuneACCESS table to in-frame rearrangements with V and J called. A share of clones is missing; checked studies link under half to unresolved V genes, and the rest is unexplained. Clonal size and the V and J genes are those of that table, whereas D and trimming came from the DNA. This sample is represented by 9,500 to 13,000 clones; approximately 71% of them were singletons. Approximately 35% of the sample is taken by the ten largest.

Points the paper makes about the study in general: Rheumatoid arthritis patients and age-matched healthy controls did not significantly differ in CD8+ T-cell clonality. The expanded CD8+ clones had unknown antigen targets, and not appearing in virus-specific databases did not rule out that they were virus-specific. CD8+ clonality increased with age in patients (Spearman r ≈ 0.49) but not in healthy controls. Several identical CD8+ TCRB sequences were found in both blood and synovial fluid, and in about an eighth of the 65 patients the largest CD8+ clone exceeded 20% of CD8+ cells. The slight TRBV07 underrepresentation in patients was not adjusted for multiple comparisons.

On an AutoMACS, CD4+ and CD8+ cells were isolated via positive magnetic bead selection, and their purity was verified by flow cytometry. A TCR V beta antibody panel was used in flow cytometry to screen first for clonal expansions, which were then characterized by TCRB deep sequencing of sorted CD8+ fractions. Ficoll-Paque PLUS density gradient separation was used to isolate peripheral blood mononuclear cells. Using Nucleospin Tissue or Tissue XS kits, DNA was extracted from CD4-enriched, CD8-enriched or PBMC samples, with quantification by a Qubit 2.0 fluorometer. The clonotype comes from an adult with rheumatoid arthritis. The specimen was CD8+ T cells sorted from blood. Recombination connected TRBV2 to TRBJ1-1; the D segment could be TRBD1, given 5 matching bases. DNA sequence: TGCGCCAGCAGCGGGGAGGGGTCCCTGGGCACTGAAGCTTTCTTT. This translates into CASSGEGSLGTEAFF.